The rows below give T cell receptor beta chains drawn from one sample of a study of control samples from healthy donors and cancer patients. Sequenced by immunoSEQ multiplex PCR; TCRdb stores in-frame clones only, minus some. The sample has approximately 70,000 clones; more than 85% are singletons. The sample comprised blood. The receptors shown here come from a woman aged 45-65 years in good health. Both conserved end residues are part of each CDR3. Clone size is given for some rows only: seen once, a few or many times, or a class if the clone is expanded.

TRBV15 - CATSRDSTGPYEQYF
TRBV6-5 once CASSLRDRGSYEQYF
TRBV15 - CATSREGQEGGYTF
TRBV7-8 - CASSLRLNTEAFF
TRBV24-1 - CATGQENTGELFF
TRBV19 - CASRGDLRDEKLFF
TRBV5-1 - CASSAPGQYYGYTF
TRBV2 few CASRSSGGSNQPQHF
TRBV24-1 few CATSDLIGTGLTGELFF
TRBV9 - CASSVSEGPNTGELFF
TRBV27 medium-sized CASSFRGGTEAFF
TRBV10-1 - CASSVGGNTGELFF
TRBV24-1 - CATSGTGGDGNQETQYF
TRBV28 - CASSLKGSSLYEQYF
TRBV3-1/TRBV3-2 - CASSQHGDDTQYF
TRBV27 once CASSLAGVRYEQYF
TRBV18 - CASSRGQGANTGELFF
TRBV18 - CASSSGGAAEAFF
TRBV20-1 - CSARWTRGVDF
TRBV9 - CASSVESTRGGDTQYF
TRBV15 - CATSRDRGQGEKLFF
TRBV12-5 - CASGFSARVDTDTQYF
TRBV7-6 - CASSSPGLAGGQYF